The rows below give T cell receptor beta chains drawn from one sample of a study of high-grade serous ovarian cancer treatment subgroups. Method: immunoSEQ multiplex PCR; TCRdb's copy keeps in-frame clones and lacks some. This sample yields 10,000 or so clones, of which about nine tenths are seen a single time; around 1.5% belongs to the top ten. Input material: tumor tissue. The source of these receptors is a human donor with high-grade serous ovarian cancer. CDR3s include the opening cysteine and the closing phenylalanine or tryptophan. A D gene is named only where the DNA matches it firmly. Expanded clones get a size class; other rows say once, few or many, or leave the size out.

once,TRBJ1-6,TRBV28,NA,TGTGCCAGCAGTCGGACTTTTACTTCACCCCTCCACTTT,CASSRTFTSPLHF
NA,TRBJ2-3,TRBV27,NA,TGTGCCAGCAGTTTAAGGCCCGGCGCAGATACGCAGTATTTT,CASSLRPGADTQYF
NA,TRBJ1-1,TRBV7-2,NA,TGTGCCAGCACCCCCCGGGGGGCTGTCACTGAAGCTTTCTTT,CASTPRGAVTEAFF
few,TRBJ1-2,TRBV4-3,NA,TGCGCCAGCAGCCAAGAGGACCCCAATCGAGGCTACTATGGCTACACCTTC,CASSQEDPNRGYYGYTF
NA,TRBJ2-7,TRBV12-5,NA,TGTGCTAGAATTTCCGGCGGCTACGAGCAGTACTTC,CARISGGYEQYF
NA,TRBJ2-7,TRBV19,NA,TGTGCCAGTAGGCGAGGCTACGAGCAGTACTTC,CASRRGYEQYF
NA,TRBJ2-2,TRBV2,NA,TGTGCCAGCAGGGGGGCCGGGGGGACCGGGGAGCTGTTTTTT,CASRGAGGTGELFF
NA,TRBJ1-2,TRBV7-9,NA,TGTGCCAGCAGCTTAGAGGTCCGGAGTGGCTATGGCTACACCTTC,CASSLEVRSGYGYTF
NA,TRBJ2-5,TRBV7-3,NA,TGTGCCAGCAGCTTAACGGGTGGGCACCAAGAGACCCAGTACTTC,CASSLTGGHQETQYF
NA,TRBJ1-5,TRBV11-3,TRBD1,TGTGCCAGCAGCCGGACAGGCTCCAATCAGCCCCAGCATTTT,CASSRTGSNQPQHF
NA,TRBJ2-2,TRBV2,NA,TGTGCCAGCAGTGAATTGACTAGTCAGACCGGGGAGCTGTTTTTT,CASSELTSQTGELFF
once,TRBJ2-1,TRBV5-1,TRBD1,TGCGCCAGCAGCTTGGGACAAGGGACAGGCTACAATGAGCAGTTCTTC,CASSLGQGTGYNEQFF
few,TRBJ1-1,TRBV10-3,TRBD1,TGTGCCATCAGCAACCGGGACAGGAACACTGAAGCTTTCTTT,CAISNRDRNTEAFF
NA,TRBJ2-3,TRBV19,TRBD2,TGTGCCAGTAGACGGGGGGGCACAGATACGCAGTATTTT,CASRRGGTDTQYF
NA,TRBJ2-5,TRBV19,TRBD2,TGTGCCAGTAGTGAGAGCGGGGGGCCAGAGACCCAGTACTTC,CASSESGGPETQYF
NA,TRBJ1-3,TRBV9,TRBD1,TGTGCCAGCAGCGGAATTGGGACAGCTGGAAACACCATATATTTT,CASSGIGTAGNTIYF
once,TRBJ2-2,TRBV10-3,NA,TGTGCCATCAGTGAGTCTTGGGCGGGGGCCGCCTTGGACACCGGGGAGCTGTTTTTT,CAISESWAGAALDTGELFF
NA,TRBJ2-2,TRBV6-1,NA,TGTGCCAGCAGACAGGGACAAAACACCGGGGAGCTGTTTTTT,CASRQGQNTGELFF
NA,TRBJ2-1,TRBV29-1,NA,TGCAGCGTTGAGGGCCGGACGGGAGTCAATGAGCAGTTCTTC,CSVEGRTGVNEQFF
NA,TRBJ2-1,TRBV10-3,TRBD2,TGTGCCATCCGCCCTAGCGGGAGTCATGAGCAGTTCTTC,CAIRPSGSHEQFF
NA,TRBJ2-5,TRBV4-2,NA,TGTGCCAGCAGCCCTACTCGGGACTCCCAAGAGACCCAGTACTTC,CASSPTRDSQETQYF
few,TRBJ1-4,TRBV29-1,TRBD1,TGCAGCGTTGAAGGGGGGACAGGAAATTTTGAAAAACTGTTTTTT,CSVEGGTGNFEKLFF
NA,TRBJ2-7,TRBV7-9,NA,TGTGCCAGCAGCTTGGGCGGGACGCTTACCTACGAGCAGTACTTC,CASSLGGTLTYEQYF
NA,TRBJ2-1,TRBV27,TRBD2,TGTGCCAGCAGTTTCTTAGCGGGATACGGATACGAGCAGTTCTTC,CASSFLAGYGYEQFF
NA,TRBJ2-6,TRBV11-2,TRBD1,TGTGCCAGCAGCTTCGGACAGGGGAGCTCTGGGGCCAACGTCCTGACTTTC,CASSFGQGSSGANVLTF
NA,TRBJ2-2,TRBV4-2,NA,TGTGCCAGCAGCCAAGCCCGGCAGATAAACACCGGGGAGCTGTTTTTT,CASSQARQINTGELFF
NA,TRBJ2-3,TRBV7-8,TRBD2,TGTGCCAGCAGCTTTACTAGCGGGCCGACAGATACGCAGTATTTT,CASSFTSGPTDTQYF
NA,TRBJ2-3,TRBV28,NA,TGTGCCAGCAGCCCTATGGGAGTTAGCACAGATACGCAGTATTTT,CASSPMGVSTDTQYF
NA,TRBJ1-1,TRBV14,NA,TGTGCCAGCAGCCAAGCTCTGGGGGACACTGAAGCTTTCTTT,CASSQALGDTEAFF
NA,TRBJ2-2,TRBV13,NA,TGTGCCAGCAGCTTAAGGGCGGGGGCTTCCGGGGAGCTGTTTTTT,CASSLRAGASGELFF
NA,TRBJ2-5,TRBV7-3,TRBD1,TGTGCCAGCAGCTTAGACAGGGGGACGGAGACCCAGTACTTC,CASSLDRGTETQYF
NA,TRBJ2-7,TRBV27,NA,TGTGCCAGCTCCTGGTCAGGGTCCACCTACGAGCAGTACTTC,CASSWSGSTYEQYF
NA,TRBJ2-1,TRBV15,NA,TGTGCCACCAGCAGAATCCGGGACGGCCCTACGGAGCAGTTCTTC,CATSRIRDGPTEQFF
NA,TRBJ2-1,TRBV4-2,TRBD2,TGTGCCAGCAGCCAAGAAAGGCCAGCGGGAGGTCATGAGCAGTTCTTC,CASSQERPAGGHEQFF
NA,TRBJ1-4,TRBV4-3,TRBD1,TGCGCCAGCAGCCAAGCCCCCGGACAGGGTGAAAAACTGTTTTTT,CASSQAPGQGEKLFF
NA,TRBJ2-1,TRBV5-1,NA,TGCGCCCCCAAAAGGAGTCTAGTATATGAGCAGTTCTTC,CAPKRSLVYEQFF
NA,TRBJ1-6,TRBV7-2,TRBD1,TGTGCCAGCAGCTTTGCGACAGGGGCCTATAATTCACCCCTCCACTTT,CASSFATGAYNSPLHF
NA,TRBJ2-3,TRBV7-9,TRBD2,TGTGCCAGCAGCTGGCCGGGACTAGCGGGAGAAACAGATACGCAGTATTTT,CASSWPGLAGETDTQYF
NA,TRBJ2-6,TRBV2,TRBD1,TGTGCCAGCAGTGATTCCGGGACAGGCCTCCTCTCTGGGGCCAACGTCCTGACTTTC,CASSDSGTGLLSGANVLTF
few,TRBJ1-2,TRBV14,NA,TGTGCCAGCAGCCCGGGCCTCTATGGCTACACCTTC,CASSPGLYGYTF
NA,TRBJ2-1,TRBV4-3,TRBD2,TGCGCCAGCAGCCCAGCCCCCACTAGCGGGGTTTACAATGAGCAGTTCTTC,CASSPAPTSGVYNEQFF
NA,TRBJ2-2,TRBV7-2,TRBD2,TGTGCCAGCAGCTTGGTTAGCGGGAGGGCCGGGGAGCTGTTTTTT,CASSLVSGRAGELFF
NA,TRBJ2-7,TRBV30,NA,TGTGCCTGGAGTCAGGGGATCGTCAGCGAGCAGTACTTC,CAWSQGIVSEQYF
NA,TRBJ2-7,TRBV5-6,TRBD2,TGTGCCAGCAGCTTTATAACTAGCGGGAGTCGCGAGCAGTACTTC,CASSFITSGSREQYF
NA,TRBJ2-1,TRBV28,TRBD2,TGTGCCAGCAGTTTAAGGGGAGGGCCGTCGGATGAGCAGTTCTTC,CASSLRGGPSDEQFF
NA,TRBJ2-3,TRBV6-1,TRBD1,TGTGCCAGCAGTGGGGGGACAGGGCCCATGGGCGCAGATACGCAGTATTTT,CASSGGTGPMGADTQYF
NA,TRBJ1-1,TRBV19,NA,TGTGCCAGCAAAGACAGGCTGAACACTGAAGCTTTCTTT,CASKDRLNTEAFF
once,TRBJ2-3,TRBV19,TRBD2,TGTGCCAGTAGTATAACGGGACTAGGCACAGATACGCAGTATTTT,CASSITGLGTDTQYF
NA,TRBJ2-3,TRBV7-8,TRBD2,TGTGCCAGCAGTCGACTAGCGGGAGGGCCTTCGGATACGCAGTATTTT,CASSRLAGGPSDTQYF
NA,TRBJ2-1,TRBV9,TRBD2,TGTGCCAGCAGCGTGGCTAGCGGTTACAATGAGCAGTTCTTC,CASSVASGYNEQFF
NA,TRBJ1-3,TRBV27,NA,TGTGCCAGCAGTTCCACGTCTGGGGTTGGAAACACCATATATTTT,CASSSTSGVGNTIYF
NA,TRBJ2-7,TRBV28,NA,TGTGCCAGCAGCCTATCCAGCTCCGAGCAGTACTTC,CASSLSSSEQYF
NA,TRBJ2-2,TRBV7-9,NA,TGTGCCAGCAGCGCACCCCAAGGGGGAGCGAACACCGGGGAGCTGTTTTTT,CASSAPQGGANTGELFF
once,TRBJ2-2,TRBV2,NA,TGTGCCAGCAGTGAAGGCACCGGGGAGCTGTTTTTT,CASSEGTGELFF
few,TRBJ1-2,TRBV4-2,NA,TGTGCCAGCAGCCAAGATCGGAGCTATGGCTACACCTTC,CASSQDRSYGYTF
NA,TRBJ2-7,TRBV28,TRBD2,TGTGCCAGCAGTCTATTGGGTACTAGCGGGAACTACGAGCAGTACTTC,CASSLLGTSGNYEQYF
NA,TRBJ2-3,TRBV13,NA,TGTGCCAGCAGCCAGGGAACAGATACGCAGTATTTT,CASSQGTDTQYF
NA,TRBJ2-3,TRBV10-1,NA,TGCGCCAGCAGTGATCTGATCACAGATACGCAGTATTTT,CASSDLITDTQYF
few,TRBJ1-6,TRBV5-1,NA,TGCGCCAGCAGCTTGGATGGGGGACATAATTCACCCCTCCACTTT,CASSLDGGHNSPLHF